This T cell receptor (beta chain) appears in the sequencing data of a study of T-cell reconstitution after alpha-beta-depleted transplantation in children. Whole-study results and caveats: The main origin of T-cell counts and diversity one year after transplant was newly produced T cells. The study reportedly traced alpha-beta T cells about two months after transplant to several hundred expanded graft clones.

The CDR3 covers 12 residues. A note on this clonotype: Its target is unknown. A junction boundary mismatches the germline segment, possibly from a read error.

Construction of the TCRbeta library involved unique molecular identifiers. TCRdb re-called the PCR reads with MiXCR, one entry per CDR3 protein. The sample holds about 980,000 distinct CDR3 sequences, about 29% seen once. The genes are TRBV12-3 or TRBV12-4 and TRBJ2-3, with a weak D call TRBD2 (5 bases). The sample here was PBMCs, mostly from graft donor cells, taken 360 days after TCRalphabeta/CD19-depleted stem cell transplant. The source is a boy in the first two years of life who had a stem cell transplant for SCID, so the T cells may come from the graft donor. The CDR3 region has the DNA TGTGCCAGCAGTCTCAAACTAGATGCGCAGTATTTT. Protein: CASSLKLDAQYF.